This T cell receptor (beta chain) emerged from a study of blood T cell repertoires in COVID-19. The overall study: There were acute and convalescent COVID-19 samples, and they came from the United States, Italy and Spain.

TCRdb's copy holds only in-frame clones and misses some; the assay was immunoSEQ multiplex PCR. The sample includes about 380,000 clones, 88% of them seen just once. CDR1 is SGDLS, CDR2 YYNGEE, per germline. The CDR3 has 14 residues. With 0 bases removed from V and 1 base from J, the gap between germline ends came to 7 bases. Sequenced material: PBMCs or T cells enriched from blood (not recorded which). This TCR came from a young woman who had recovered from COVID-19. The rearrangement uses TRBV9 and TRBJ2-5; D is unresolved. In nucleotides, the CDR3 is TGTGCCAGCAGCGTAGGGCAGATCCAAGAGACCCAGTACTTC. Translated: CASSVGQIQETQYF.